This T cell receptor (beta chain) was recorded in a study of T cell repertoires in cytomegalovirus infection. About the research overall: HLA-C-restricted CMV epitopes, recently identified, and well-studied HLA-B-restricted ones were used by the study. Shared public TCR beta signatures pointed to both CMV infection and a matching HLA type.

V was clipped by 5 bases and J by 4 bases; unmatched bases: 7. Looked up from germline, CDR1 is SGHVS and CDR2 is FNYEAQ. This CDR3 has 15 residues. Findings and caveats of the study: Ex vivo, HLA-C-restricted CMV-specific TCR beta clonotypes prevailed over the rest of the response. Of the TCR beta families, the public ones yielded a cumulative frequency that identified carriers of CMV plus the relevant HLA.

On this clonotype: The antigen remains unidentified.

TCRdb independently ran MiXCR on the reads; one entry per CDR3 protein. In the table there are fewer than 200,000 distinct CDR3 sequences, less than 25% of which are singletons. This clonotype was sampled from a human donor in good health (CMV status not recorded). Some clones in this sample may be carry-over from other donors' samples. Sample: CD8+ T cells from cultured PBMCs, taken from culture after CMV antigen stimulation. V and J are TRBV7-6 and TRBJ1-4; TRBD1 matches at 7 bases. The CDR3 region has the DNA TGTGCCAGCAGCAAAAGGGGGCTTGGTAATGAAAAACTGTTTTTT. Translated, it gives CASSKRGLGNEKLFF.